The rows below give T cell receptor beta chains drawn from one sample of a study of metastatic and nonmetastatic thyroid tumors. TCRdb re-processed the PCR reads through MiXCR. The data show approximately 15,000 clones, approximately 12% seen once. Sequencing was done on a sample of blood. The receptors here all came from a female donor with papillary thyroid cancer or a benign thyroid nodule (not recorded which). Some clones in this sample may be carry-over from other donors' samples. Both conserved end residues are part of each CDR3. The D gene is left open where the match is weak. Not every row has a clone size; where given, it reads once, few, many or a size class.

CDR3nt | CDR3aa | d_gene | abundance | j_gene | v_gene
TGTGCCAGCAGTTTTCTTGGACAGGGAGGTTACGAGCAGTACTTC | CASSFLGQGGYEQYF | TRBD1 | medium-sized | TRBJ2-7 | TRBV27
TGTGCCAGCAGTGAGCCTTCTTTGGGGACCGCGGAGCTGTTTTTT | CASSEPSLGTAELFF | . | . | TRBJ2-2 | TRBV6-1
TGTGCCAGCAGTGCCCACACGGGAGGGGGAAACATTCAGTACTTC | CASSAHTGGGNIQYF | TRBD2 | many | TRBJ2-4 | TRBV6-4
TGTGCCAGCAGCCAAGATCCAGGTGGGAAAGCTGGCTACACCTTC | CASSQDPGGKAGYTF | . | many | TRBJ1-2 | TRBV3-1
TGTGCCAGCAGTGGGGGGGGGAACACTGAAGCTTTCTTT | CASSGGGNTEAFF | . | medium-sized | TRBJ1-1 | TRBV2
TGTGCCAGCTCACGGGTGGGGGATAGCAATCAGCCCCAGCATTTT | CASSRVGDSNQPQHF | . | many | TRBJ1-5 | TRBV18
TGTGCCAGCAGTTCGTCCGGCGGGGTAGCCTACGAGCAGTACTTC | CASSSSGGVAYEQYF | . | . | TRBJ2-7 | TRBV6-1
TGCAGTGCTAGAGCACCCTCGCTTGCCTACAATGAGCAGTTCTTC | CSARAPSLAYNEQFF | . | many | TRBJ2-1 | TRBV20-1
TGTGCCACCAGAACGGGGCGCAGTTCTTTCTTT | CATRTGRSSFF | . | . | TRBJ1-1 | TRBV24-1
TGTGCCAGCAGCCAAGATGCGGGGGGAATCGGGGAGCTGTTTTTT | CASSQDAGGIGELFF | TRBD2 | many | TRBJ2-2 | TRBV3-1
TGCAGTGCTAGAGAATGGCTAGCGGGAAGGAATGAGCAGTCCTTC | CSAREWLAGRNEQSF | TRBD2 | . | TRBJ2-1 | TRBV20-1
TGTGCCAGCAGGACTATCTGGAGATACAATGAGCAGTTCTTC | CASRTIWRYNEQFF | . | . | TRBJ2-1 | TRBV6-1
TGCAGTGCTACACTCTTAGCGGGATCTTCCTACAATGAGCAGTTCTTC | CSATLLAGSSYNEQFF | TRBD2 | many | TRBJ2-1 | TRBV20-1
TGTGCCAGCAGGTTTAGCGGGAGGGCCGCGGATGAGCAGCTCTTC | CASRFSGRAADEQLF | TRBD2 | few | TRBJ2-1 | TRBV28
TGCAGTGCTAGAGAAGCTAGGGACTTCTCCTACGAGCAGTACTTC | CSAREARDFSYEQYF | . | medium-sized | TRBJ2-7 | TRBV20-1
TGTGCCAGCAGTGACTCGACTAGCGGGAGCGTCTACAATGAGCAGTTCTTC | CASSDSTSGSVYNEQFF | TRBD2 | many | TRBJ2-1 | TRBV6-4
TGCAGTGCTCTCGGTCCTAACAATGAGCAGTTCTTC | CSALGPNNEQFF | . | many | TRBJ2-1 | TRBV20-1
TGTGCCAGCAGCAAGAGGGATTTGGGCACAGATACGCAGTATTTT | CASSKRDLGTDTQYF | . | medium-sized | TRBJ2-3 | TRBV12-3/TRBV12-4
TGCAGTGCTAAGAGGGGGTTAGAGACCCAGTACTTC | CSAKRGLETQYF | . | many | TRBJ2-5 | TRBV20-1
TGTGCCACCCGGCCAATCTCGGCTGCAACTAATGAAAAACTGTTTTTT | CATRPISAATNEKLFF | . | many | TRBJ1-4 | TRBV6-1
TGTGCCAGCAGCTTAGCCGGGACTAGCGGCTACAATGAGCAGTTCTTC | CASSLAGTSGYNEQFF | TRBD2 | many | TRBJ2-1 | TRBV11-1
TGCGCCAGCAGCTTGATGACAGAGAACTATGGCTACACCTTC | CASSLMTENYGYTF | . | . | TRBJ1-2 | TRBV5-1
TGTGCCAGCAGCTTAGTGCGGGGAAGGGCTGAAGCTTTCTTT | CASSLVRGRAEAFF | . | many | TRBJ1-1 | TRBV11-3
TGTGCCAGCAGCCCATCGAGTCAGTTCATGGCCTACGAGCAGTACTTC | CASSPSSQFMAYEQYF | . | many | TRBJ2-7 | TRBV9
TGTGCCAGCAAAACCCAAAGACAGGGGGGCACTGAAGCTTTCTTT | CASKTQRQGGTEAFF | TRBD1 | . | TRBJ1-1 | TRBV12-3/TRBV12-4
TGTGCCAGCAGTCAGGGGGGGAGATCCCGCAATGAGCAGTTCTTC | CASSQGGRSRNEQFF | . | many | TRBJ2-1 | TRBV11-2
TGCGCCAGCAGCTTGGGAACTAGCGGGAGAATATACGAGCAGTACTTC | CASSLGTSGRIYEQYF | TRBD2 | many | TRBJ2-7 | TRBV5-1
TGCAGCGTTGAATCTCCCGAGAGCTCCTACGAGCAGTACTTC | CSVESPESSYEQYF | . | many | TRBJ2-7 | TRBV29-1
TGTGCCAGCAGCTTAAGAGGTTATGAGCAGTTCTTC | CASSLRGYEQFF | . | many | TRBJ2-1 | TRBV13
TGTGCCAGCACCCAGGGGAGAGGTCTTGGGGCCAACGTCCTGACTTTC | CASTQGRGLGANVLTF | . | many | TRBJ2-6 | TRBV2
TGCAGTGCTAGTCTCCCTAGCCTCTACACAGATACGCAGTATTTT | CSASLPSLYTDTQYF | . | many | TRBJ2-3 | TRBV20-1
TGTGCCATCCGGGAGTGGGTCGGCGAGCAGTACTTC | CAIREWVGEQYF | . | . | TRBJ2-7 | TRBV6-1
TGTGACAGCAGAAGTAACGGGTCCCCCGAAGAGACACAGTACTTC | CDSRSNGSPEETQYF | . | once | TRBJ2-5 | TRBV6-1
TGTGCCAGCGGTTCCGGGAACTATGGCTACACCTTC | CASGSGNYGYTF | . | many | TRBJ1-2 | TRBV27
TGCAGCGTTGTTTGGGGAGTGGGGTCTTTTAGGGAGCAGTTCTTC | CSVVWGVGSFREQFF | . | many | TRBJ2-1 | TRBV29-1
TGTGCCAGCAGCTTAGAAAGCCATAGGTCTTACTTTCTTTCACCCCTCCACTTT | CASSLESHRSYFLSPLHF | . | . | TRBJ1-6 | TRBV11-2
TGTGCCAGCAGTTTCCCCGCTGCGGGAAGGACCCAAAATTCACCCCTCCACTTT | CASSFPAAGRTQNSPLHF | . | . | TRBJ1-6 | TRBV28
TGTGCCAGCAGTGGCGGGACAGCCAATTCACCCCTCCACTTT | CASSGGTANSPLHF | TRBD1 | few | TRBJ1-6 | TRBV28
TGCGCCAGCAGCTCCCTTAGCGGGGGCCCAAATGAGCAGTTCTTC | CASSSLSGGPNEQFF | TRBD2 | . | TRBJ2-1 | TRBV5-1
TGCGCCAGCAGCACAGGGGTCTCTCGGGAGGTCGGGGAGCTGTTTTTT | CASSTGVSREVGELFF | . | . | TRBJ2-2 | TRBV5-1
TGTGCCAGCATTAACCCGACAGGGACAGCGACCGGGGAGCTGTTTTTT | CASINPTGTATGELFF | TRBD1 | . | TRBJ2-2 | TRBV6-1
TGTGCCAGCAGTGAAGTCCTGAAAAGCACTGAAGCTTTCTTT | CASSEVLKSTEAFF | . | medium-sized | TRBJ1-1 | TRBV6-1
TGTGCCAGCAGTGAATCCGGGACAGGTAGCGATGAGCATTCCTTC | CASSESGTGSDEHSF | TRBD1 | . | TRBJ2-1 | TRBV6-1
TGTGCCAGCAGTCCGTTGACAGTGAACACTGAAGCTTTCTTT | CASSPLTVNTEAFF | . | medium-sized | TRBJ1-1 | TRBV28
TGTGCCAGCAGTGAAGCGTATGACCCTACTCCCTACGAGCAGTACTTC | CASSEAYDPTPYEQYF | . | medium-sized | TRBJ2-7 | TRBV6-1